This paragraph reports one T cell receptor (beta chain). Antigen: not known. Use of 60 Vbeta and 13 Jbeta primers characterized the PCR. Sequenced by immunoSEQ multiplex PCR; TCRdb stores in-frame clones only, minus some. Here the sample spans about 160,000 clones, about four fifths being singletons. This sample stems from a study of cytomegalovirus exposure and HLA in healthy donors. Findings of the study overall: What TCR beta sequences reportedly achieved was accurate prediction of HLA-A and HLA-B alleles in most subjects. A link between a missense DCLRE1C variant and TCR beta V- and J-gene trimming emerged from a later analysis. In a later analysis, productive TCRs from donors in an Asian-associated ancestry cluster reportedly carried fewer N-insertions than the cohort mean.

The CDR3 contains 14 residues. V was clipped by 3 bases and J by 2 bases, with 9 bases between them. CDR1 and CDR2 from the germline V gene are SGHTA and FQGNSA. This chain links TRBV7-2 with TRBJ2-3; D is perhaps TRBD1 (5 bases). Input material: PBMCs. This sequence was found in a man aged 30 to 45 in good health and CMV-seronegative. CDR3 sequence (DNA): TGTGCCAGCAGCTTTGACAGCAACACAGATACGCAGTATTTT. This sequence encodes CASSFDSNTDTQYF.